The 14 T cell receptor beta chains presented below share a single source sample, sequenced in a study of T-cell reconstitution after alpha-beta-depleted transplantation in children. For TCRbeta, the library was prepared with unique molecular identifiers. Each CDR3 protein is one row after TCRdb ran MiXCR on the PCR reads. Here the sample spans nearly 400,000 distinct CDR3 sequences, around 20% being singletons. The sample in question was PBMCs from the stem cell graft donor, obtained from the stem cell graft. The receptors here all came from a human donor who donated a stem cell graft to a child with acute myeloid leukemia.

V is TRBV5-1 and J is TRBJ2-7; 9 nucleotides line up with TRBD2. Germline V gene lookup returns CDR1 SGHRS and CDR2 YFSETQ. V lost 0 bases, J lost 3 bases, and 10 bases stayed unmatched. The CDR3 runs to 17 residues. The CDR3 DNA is TGCGCCAGCAGCTTGGCTGCGGGAGGGTGGAAGGACTACGAGCAGTACTTC. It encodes CASSLAAGGWKDYEQYF.

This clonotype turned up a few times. CDR3 nucleotides: TGTGCCAGCAGTTTGGGCGGGAGTTATTACAATGAGCAGTTCTTC. Translating gives CASSLGGSYYNEQFF. This sequence joins TRBV12-3 or TRBV12-4 and TRBJ2-1, with 7 nucleotides matching TRBD2. The V gene end was trimmed by 3 bases and the J gene end by 4 bases; junction bases not matched to a gene: 6. The CDR3 sequence is 15 residues long.

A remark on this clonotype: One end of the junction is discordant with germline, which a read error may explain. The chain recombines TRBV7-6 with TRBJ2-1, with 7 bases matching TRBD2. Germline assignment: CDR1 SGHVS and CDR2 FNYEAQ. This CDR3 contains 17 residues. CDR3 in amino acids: CASSLASGGSRYNEQFF. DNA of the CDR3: TGTGCCAGCAGCCTAGCTAGTGGCGGGAGTCGCTACAATGAGCAGTTCTTC.

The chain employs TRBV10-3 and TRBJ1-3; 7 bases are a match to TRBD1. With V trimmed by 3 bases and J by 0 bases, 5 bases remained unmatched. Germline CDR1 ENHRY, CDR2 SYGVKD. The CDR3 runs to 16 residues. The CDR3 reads CAISDIGTASGNTIYF. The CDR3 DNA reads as TGTGCCATCAGTGATATCGGGACAGCCTCTGGAAACACCATATATTTT.

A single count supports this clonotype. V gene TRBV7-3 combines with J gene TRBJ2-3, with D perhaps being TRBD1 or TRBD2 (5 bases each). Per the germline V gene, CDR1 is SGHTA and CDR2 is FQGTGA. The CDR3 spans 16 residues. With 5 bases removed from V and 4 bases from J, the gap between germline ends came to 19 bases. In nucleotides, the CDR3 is TGTGCCAGCAGCCCAGTTGGGCAGGGCGGGTCAGATACGCAGTATTTT. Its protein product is CASSPVGQGGSDTQYF. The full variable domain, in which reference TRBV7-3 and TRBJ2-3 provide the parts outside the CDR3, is GAGVSQTPSNKVTEKGKYVELRCDPISGHTALYWYRQSLGQGPEFLIYFQGTGAADDSGLPNDRFFAVRPEGSVSTLKIQRTERGDSAVYLCASSPVGQGGSDTQYFGPGTRLTVL.

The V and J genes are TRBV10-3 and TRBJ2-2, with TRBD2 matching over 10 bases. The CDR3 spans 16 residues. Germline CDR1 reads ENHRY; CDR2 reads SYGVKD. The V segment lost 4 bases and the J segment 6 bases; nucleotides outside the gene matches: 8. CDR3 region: CAISGLAGVWAGELFF. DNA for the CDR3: TGTGCCATCAGTGGTCTAGCGGGAGTATGGGCCGGGGAGCTGTTTTTT.

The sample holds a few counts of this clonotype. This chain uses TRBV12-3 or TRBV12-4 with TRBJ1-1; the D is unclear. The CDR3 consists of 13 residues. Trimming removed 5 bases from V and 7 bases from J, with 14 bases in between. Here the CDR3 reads CASSQETKNEAFF. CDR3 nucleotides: TGTGCCAGCAGTCAAGAAACAAAGAATGAAGCTTTCTTT.

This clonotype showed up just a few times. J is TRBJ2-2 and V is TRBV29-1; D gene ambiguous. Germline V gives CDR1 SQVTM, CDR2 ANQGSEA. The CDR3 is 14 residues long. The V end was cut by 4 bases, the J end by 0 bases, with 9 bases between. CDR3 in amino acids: CSVVPGANTGELFF. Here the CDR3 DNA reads TGCAGCGTTGTCCCGGGCGCGAACACCGGGGAGCTGTTTTTT.

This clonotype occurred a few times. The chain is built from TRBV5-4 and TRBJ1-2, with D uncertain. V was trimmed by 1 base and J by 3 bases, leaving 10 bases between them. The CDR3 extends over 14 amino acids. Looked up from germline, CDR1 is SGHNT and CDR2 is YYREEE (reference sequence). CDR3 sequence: CASSLSRVDYGYTF. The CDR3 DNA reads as TGTGCCAGCAGCTTGAGTAGGGTTGACTATGGCTACACCTTC.

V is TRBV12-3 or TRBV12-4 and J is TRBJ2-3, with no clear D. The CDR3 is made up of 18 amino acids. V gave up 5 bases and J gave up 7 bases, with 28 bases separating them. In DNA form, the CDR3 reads TGTGCCAGCAGTCACAGTGAGACTCAAAGGTCCCCTTCTTATACGCAGTATTTT. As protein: CASSHSETQRSPSYTQYF.

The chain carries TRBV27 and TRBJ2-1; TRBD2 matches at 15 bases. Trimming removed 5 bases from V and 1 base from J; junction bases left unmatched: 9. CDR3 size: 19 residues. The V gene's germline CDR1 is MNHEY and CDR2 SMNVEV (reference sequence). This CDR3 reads CASSAWTSGRARSYNEQFF. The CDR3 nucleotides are TGTGCCAGCAGTGCCTGGACTAGCGGGAGGGCCCGATCCTACAATGAGCAGTTCTTC.

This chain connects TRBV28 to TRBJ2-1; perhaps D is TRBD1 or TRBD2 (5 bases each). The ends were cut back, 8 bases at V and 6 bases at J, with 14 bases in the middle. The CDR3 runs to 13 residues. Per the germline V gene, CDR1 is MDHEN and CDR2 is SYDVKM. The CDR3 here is CASGWGNANEQFF. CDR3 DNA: TGTGCCAGCGGTTGGGGGAATGCCAATGAGCAGTTCTTC.

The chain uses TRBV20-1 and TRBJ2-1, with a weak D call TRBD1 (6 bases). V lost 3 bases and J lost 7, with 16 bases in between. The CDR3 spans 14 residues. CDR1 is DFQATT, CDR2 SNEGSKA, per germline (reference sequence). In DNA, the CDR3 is TGCAGTGCTAGTTCTCTCGCAGGGGTTAATGAGCAGTTCTTC. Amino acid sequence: CSASSLAGVNEQFF.

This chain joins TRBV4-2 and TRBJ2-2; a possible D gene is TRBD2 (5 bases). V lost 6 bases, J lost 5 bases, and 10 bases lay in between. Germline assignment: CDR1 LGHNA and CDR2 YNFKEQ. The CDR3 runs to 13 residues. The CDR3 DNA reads TGTGCCAGCAGTCGGGGTGGAACCGGGGAGCTGTTTTTT. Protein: CASSRGGTGELFF.